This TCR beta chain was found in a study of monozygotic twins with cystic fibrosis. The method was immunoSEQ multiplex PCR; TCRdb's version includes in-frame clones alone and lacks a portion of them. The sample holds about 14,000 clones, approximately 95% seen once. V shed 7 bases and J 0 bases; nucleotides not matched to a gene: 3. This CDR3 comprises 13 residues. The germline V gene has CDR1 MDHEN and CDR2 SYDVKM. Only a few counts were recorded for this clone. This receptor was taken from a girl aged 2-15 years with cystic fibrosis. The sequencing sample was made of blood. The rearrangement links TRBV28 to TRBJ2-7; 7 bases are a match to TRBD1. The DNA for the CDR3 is TGTGCCAGCAAACACAGGGGCTCCTACGAGCAGTACTTC. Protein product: CASKHRGSYEQYF.